Sequencing of this T cell receptor (beta chain) was carried out in a study of cytomegalovirus exposure and HLA in healthy donors. Study results and caveats: Cytomegalovirus status was reportedly diagnosed by the classifier with high specificity and sensitivity.

The PCR had 60 Vbeta and 13 Jbeta primers. Assay used: immunoSEQ multiplex PCR; TCRdb lists only in-frame clones, some missing. The table includes about 94,000 clones, roughly 80% detected once. For the donor in question, CMV serostatus went unrecorded. The V segment lost 6 bases and the J segment 2 bases; nucleotides outside the gene matches: 7. In germline, CDR1 is SNHLY, CDR2 FYNNEI. The CDR3 is 16 residues long. In the case of this clone: Antigen specificity is unknown.

Sequenced material: PBMCs. The rearrangement joins TRBV2 to TRBJ1-5; 10 bases are a match to TRBD1. The receptor's source is a human donor in good health. The CDR3 DNA follows: TGTGCCAGCAGCCGGGACAGGGGAGGGGGCAATCAGCCCCAGCATTTT. Protein product: CASSRDRGGGNQPQHF.